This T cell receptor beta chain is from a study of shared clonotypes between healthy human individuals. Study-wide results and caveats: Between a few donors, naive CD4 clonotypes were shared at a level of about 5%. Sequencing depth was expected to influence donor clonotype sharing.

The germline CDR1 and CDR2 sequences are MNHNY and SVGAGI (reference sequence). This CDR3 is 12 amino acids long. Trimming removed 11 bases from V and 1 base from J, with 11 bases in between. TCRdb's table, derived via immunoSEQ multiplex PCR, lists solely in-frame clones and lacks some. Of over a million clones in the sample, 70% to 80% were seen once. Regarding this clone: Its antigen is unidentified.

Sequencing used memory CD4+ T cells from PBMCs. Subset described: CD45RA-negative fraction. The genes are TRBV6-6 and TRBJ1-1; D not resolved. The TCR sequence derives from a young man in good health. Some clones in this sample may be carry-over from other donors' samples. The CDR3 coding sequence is TGTGCCGCGGCGGACCCGAACACTGAAGCTTTCTTT. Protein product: CAAADPNTEAFF.